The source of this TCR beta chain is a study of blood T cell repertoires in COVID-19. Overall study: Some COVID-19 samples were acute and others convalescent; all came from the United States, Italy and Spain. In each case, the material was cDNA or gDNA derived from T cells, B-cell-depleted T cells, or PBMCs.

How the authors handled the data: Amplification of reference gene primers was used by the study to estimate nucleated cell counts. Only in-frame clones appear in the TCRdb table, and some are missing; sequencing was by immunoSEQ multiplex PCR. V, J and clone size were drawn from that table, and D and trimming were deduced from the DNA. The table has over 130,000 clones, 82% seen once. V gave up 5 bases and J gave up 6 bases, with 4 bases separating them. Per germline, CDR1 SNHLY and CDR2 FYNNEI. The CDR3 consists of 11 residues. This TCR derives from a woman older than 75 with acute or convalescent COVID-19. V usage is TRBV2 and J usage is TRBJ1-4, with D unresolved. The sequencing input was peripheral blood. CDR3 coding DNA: TGTGCCAGCAGTCCTCATGAAAAACTGTTTTTT. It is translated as CASSPHEKLFF.